The source of this TCR beta chain is a study of blood T cell repertoires in COVID-19. Per the germline V gene, CDR1 is SGDLS and CDR2 is YYNGEE. This CDR3 is 15 amino acids long. Trimming cost V 0 bases and J 5 bases; bases outside gene matches: 3. Only in-frame clones appear in the TCRdb table, and some are missing; sequencing was by immunoSEQ multiplex PCR. The sample has about 130,000 clones, around 83% seen once. The gene calls are TRBV9 and TRBJ2-3, with TRBD2 matching over 10 bases. The source material was peripheral blood. The clonotype comes from a man aged 35 to 55 with active or convalescent COVID-19. CDR3 bases: TGTGCCAGCAGCGTAGTAGCGGGGGGCGTAGATACGCAGTATTTT. It is translated as CASSVVAGGVDTQYF.